A selection of T cell receptor beta chains follows, all from one sample in a study of CD8+ T cells in alopecia areata. TCRdb's copy holds only in-frame clones and misses some; the assay was immunoSEQ multiplex PCR. The sample records around 140,000 clones, roughly 86% being singletons. Specimen: CD8+ T cells sorted from blood, collected at week 4, from a patient treated with tofacitinib. These receptors all stem from a human donor with alopecia areata. The CDR3 runs from the conserved cysteine through the conserved F or W. D genes are given only for firm matches. Part of the rows lack a size; the others show once, few, many or a class for expanded clones.

V gene	J gene	D gene	clone size	CDR3 length	CDR3 protein	CDR3 DNA
TRBV5-1	TRBJ2-3	TRBD2	NA	17	CASSLAGLAGERDTQYF	TGCGCCAGCAGCTTGGCCGGTCTAGCGGGGGAGAGAGATACGCAGTATTTT
TRBV29-1	TRBJ1-5	NA	NA	13	CSVVGDSNQPQHF	TGCAGCGTTGTTGGGGACAGCAATCAGCCCCAGCATTTT
TRBV5-1	TRBJ1-1	NA	NA	13	CASSLGEGAEAFF	TGCGCCAGCAGCTTGGGTGAAGGGGCAGAAGCTTTCTTT
TRBV6-5	TRBJ2-1	NA	NA	14	CASSPLGSYNEQFF	TGTGCCAGCAGCCCCCTAGGCTCCTACAATGAGCAGTTCTTC
TRBV28	TRBJ2-3	TRBD2	NA	17	CASSSGLAGANTDTQYF	TGTGCCAGCAGTTCGGGACTAGCGGGAGCGAACACAGATACGCAGTATTTT
TRBV18	TRBJ2-2	NA	NA	16	CASSLDEGIYTGELFF	TGTGCCAGCTCACTGGACGAGGGGATTTATACCGGGGAGCTGTTTTTT
TRBV29-1	TRBJ1-6	TRBD1	NA	13	CSVGTGDLGTLHF	TGCAGCGTTGGGACAGGGGACTTAGGTACCCTCCACTTT
TRBV19	TRBJ2-1	NA	NA	13	CASSIMRGVEQFF	TGTGCCAGTAGTATTATGAGGGGCGTTGAGCAGTTCTTC
TRBV25-1	TRBJ2-5	TRBD1	NA	16	CASLPGTEVRQETQYF	TGTGCCAGTCTTCCTGGGACAGAGGTCCGCCAAGAGACCCAGTACTTC
TRBV4-1	TRBJ2-7	TRBD2	NA	14	CASSQEGLAGEQYF	TGCGCCAGCAGCCAAGAGGGACTAGCGGGAGAGCAGTACTTC
TRBV29-1	TRBJ2-7	NA	NA	11	CSSYRSDEQYF	TGCAGCTCGTACAGGAGCGACGAGCAGTACTTC
TRBV7-6	TRBJ2-7	NA	NA	13	CASSLGADYEQYF	TGTGCCAGCAGCCTTGGGGCGGACTACGAGCAGTACTTC
TRBV27	TRBJ2-1	NA	NA	12	CASSSWGGEQFF	TGTGCCAGCAGTAGTTGGGGTGGCGAGCAGTTCTTC
TRBV18	TRBJ1-5	TRBD1	once	18	CASSPPSSLTGVNQPQHF	TGTGCCAGCTCACCACCTTCCTCCCTGACAGGGGTCAATCAGCCCCAGCATTTT
TRBV6-5	TRBJ2-6	NA	NA	15	CASSTDSSGANVLTF	TGTGCCAGCAGTACCGACAGCTCTGGGGCCAACGTCCTGACTTTC
TRBV5-6	TRBJ2-1	TRBD2	NA	15	CASSLETSGRNEQFF	TGTGCCAGCAGCTTGGAGACTAGCGGGAGGAATGAGCAGTTCTTC
TRBV5-1	TRBJ2-3	NA	NA	15	CASNPGTGGTDTQYF	TGCGCCAGCAACCCCGGGACTGGGGGCACAGATACGCAGTATTTT
TRBV7-8	TRBJ1-1	NA	NA	16	CASSFGQPFENTEAFF	TGTGCCAGCAGCTTCGGACAGCCGTTTGAGAACACTGAAGCTTTCTTT
TRBV10-2	TRBJ2-5	NA	few	14	CASSGTANGETQYF	TGCGCCAGCAGTGGGACGGCGAACGGAGAGACCCAGTACTTC
TRBV30	TRBJ2-1	NA	NA	14	CAWSASWGVGEQFF	TGTGCCTGGAGTGCGTCATGGGGGGTTGGTGAGCAGTTCTTC
TRBV29-1	TRBJ2-7	NA	NA	10	CSVAGPEQYF	TGCAGCGTTGCAGGGCCCGAGCAGTACTTC
TRBV5-4	TRBJ2-7	NA	NA	9	CASSREQYF	TGTGCCAGCAGCCGCGAGCAGTACTTC
TRBV7-8	TRBJ2-1	NA	NA	14	CASSVGLSYNEQFF	TGTGCCAGCAGCGTGGGACTCTCTTACAATGAGCAGTTCTTC
TRBV6-5	TRBJ2-3	NA	NA	15	CASSHLPPGTDTQYF	TGTGCCAGCAGCCACTTGCCCCCCGGCACAGATACGCAGTATTTT
TRBV27	TRBJ2-3	TRBD2	NA	19	CASTHLPGLADGGTDTQYF	TGTGCCAGCACTCACTTACCGGGACTAGCGGACGGGGGCACAGATACGCAGTATTTT
TRBV14	TRBJ2-3	TRBD2	NA	15	CASSKSGGAPDTQYF	TGTGCCAGCAGCAAAAGCGGGGGGGCCCCAGATACGCAGTATTTT
TRBV2	TRBJ2-4	NA	few	13	CASTWDLENIQYF	TGTGCCAGCACCTGGGATCTAGAAAACATTCAGTACTTC
TRBV2	TRBJ2-6	NA	few	16	CASRRASLSGANVLTF	TGTGCCAGCAGGCGGGCTAGTCTATCTGGGGCCAACGTCCTGACTTTC